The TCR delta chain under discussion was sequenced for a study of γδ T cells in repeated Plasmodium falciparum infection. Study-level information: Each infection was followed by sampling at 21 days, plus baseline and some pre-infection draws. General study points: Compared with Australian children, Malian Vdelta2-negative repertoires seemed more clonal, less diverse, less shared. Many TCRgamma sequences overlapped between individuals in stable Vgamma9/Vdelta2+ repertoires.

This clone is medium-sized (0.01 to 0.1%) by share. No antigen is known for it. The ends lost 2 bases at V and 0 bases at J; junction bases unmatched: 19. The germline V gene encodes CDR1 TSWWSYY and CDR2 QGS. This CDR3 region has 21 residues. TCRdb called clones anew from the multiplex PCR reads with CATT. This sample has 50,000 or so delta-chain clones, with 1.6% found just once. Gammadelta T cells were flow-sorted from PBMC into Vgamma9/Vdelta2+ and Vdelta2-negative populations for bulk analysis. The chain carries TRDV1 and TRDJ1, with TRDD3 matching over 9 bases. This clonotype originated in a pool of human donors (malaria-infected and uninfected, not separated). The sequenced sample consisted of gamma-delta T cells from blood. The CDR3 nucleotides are TGTGCTCTTGGGGAAGGCCCTACAGCTCCCTACTGGGGGACCTACACCGATAAACTCATCTTT. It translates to CALGEGPTAPYWGTYTDKLIF.